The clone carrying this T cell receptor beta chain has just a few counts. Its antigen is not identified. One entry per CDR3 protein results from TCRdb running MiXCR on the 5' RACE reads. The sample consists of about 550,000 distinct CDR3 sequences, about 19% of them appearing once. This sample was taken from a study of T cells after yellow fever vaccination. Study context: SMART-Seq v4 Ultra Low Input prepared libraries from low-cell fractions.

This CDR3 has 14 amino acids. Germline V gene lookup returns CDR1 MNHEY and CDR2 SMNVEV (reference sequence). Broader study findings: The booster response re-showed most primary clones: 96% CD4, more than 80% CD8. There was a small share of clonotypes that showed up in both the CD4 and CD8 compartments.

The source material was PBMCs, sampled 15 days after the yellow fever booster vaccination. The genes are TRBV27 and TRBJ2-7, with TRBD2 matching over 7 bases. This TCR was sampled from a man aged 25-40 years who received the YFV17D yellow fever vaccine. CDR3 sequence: CATRRERGTNEQYF. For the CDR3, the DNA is TGTGCTACCCGAAGGGAGCGGGGTACTAATGAGCAGTACTTC.